The rows below give T cell receptor beta chains drawn from one sample of a study of T cell responses to AZD1222 COVID-19 vaccine. Using immunoSEQ multiplex PCR, the repertoire was profiled, and TCRdb retains in-frame clones only, with some absent. Altogether approximately 49,000 clones are present, roughly three quarters being singletons, with the ten largest covering 20%. The starting material was peripheral blood, obtained on day 0 of MenACWY control vaccination. These receptors all stem from an adult in good health. CDR3s include the opening cysteine and the closing phenylalanine or tryptophan. D genes are given only for firm matches. Expanded clones get a size class; other rows say once, few or many, or leave the size out.

v_call	clone_size	j_call	d_call	cdr3_nt	cdr3_aa
TRBV2	.	TRBJ1-1	.	TGTGCCAGCAGCGGCAGGGGCTCGAACACTGAAGCTTTCTTT	CASSGRGSNTEAFF
TRBV2	.	TRBJ2-7	.	TGTGCCAGCAGTGAAGTAACAGAAACCATCTCCTACGAGCAGTACTTC	CASSEVTETISYEQYF
TRBV2	.	TRBJ2-6	.	TGTGCCAGCAGTAGACAAGGGGGAGTCGGATCTGGGGCCAACGTCCTGACTTTC	CASSRQGGVGSGANVLTF
TRBV25-1	.	TRBJ1-2	.	TGTGCCAGCAGTGACAGGGTGGTCAATGGCTACACCTTC	CASSDRVVNGYTF
TRBV7-9	.	TRBJ2-2	.	TGTGCCAGCAGTTTTAGGACAGTCGCGAACACCGGGGAGCTGTTTTTT	CASSFRTVANTGELFF
TRBV29-1	.	TRBJ1-2	.	TGCAGCGTCGGCCAGGGCGTCGGCTACACCTTC	CSVGQGVGYTF
TRBV6-5	.	TRBJ2-4	.	TGTGCCAGCAGCCTCCTGGGCAAAAACATTCAGTACTTC	CASSLLGKNIQYF
TRBV11-2	.	TRBJ1-2	TRBD1	TGTGCCAGCAGCTTAGAAGGGGGCGTCTATGGCTACACCTTC	CASSLEGGVYGYTF
TRBV12-5	once	TRBJ2-7	.	TGTGCTAGTGGTTTGGAAGGGGCCCTACGCTCCTACGAGCAGTACTTC	CASGLEGALRSYEQYF
TRBV19	.	TRBJ1-1	.	TGTGCCAGTAGTATAGAGGGGGTGAACACTGAAGCTTTCTTT	CASSIEGVNTEAFF
TRBV6-5	.	TRBJ2-1	TRBD2	TGTGCCAGCAGGGGGACTAGCGGGGTTTACAATGAGCAGTTCTTC	CASRGTSGVYNEQFF
TRBV28	few	TRBJ2-1	TRBD1	TGTGCCAGCAGTGCTCCGGGACAGGGTTTTTACAATGAGCAGTTCTTC	CASSAPGQGFYNEQFF
TRBV5-8	.	TRBJ2-3	.	TGTGCCAGCAGACTTAACTCAGGGCAACCGCAGTATTTT	CASRLNSGQPQYF
TRBV19	.	TRBJ2-5	.	TGTGCCAGTAGTAGGGGGCACCAAGAGACCCAGTACTTC	CASSRGHQETQYF
TRBV10-2	once	TRBJ2-1	.	TGCGCCAGCAGTGATTTACACAATGAGCAGTTCTTC	CASSDLHNEQFF
TRBV6-5	.	TRBJ2-7	.	TGTGCCAGCAGCAGTTCAAGCGGGCCCTACGAGCAGTACTTC	CASSSSSGPYEQYF
TRBV2	.	TRBJ1-3	TRBD1	TGTGCCAGCAGCGGGACAGGACCAAACACCATATATTTT	CASSGTGPNTIYF
TRBV6-4	.	TRBJ2-3	.	TGTGCCAGCAGTGACTCGCCGGGGGGCACAGATACGCAGTATTTT	CASSDSPGGTDTQYF
TRBV10-3	.	TRBJ2-5	.	TGTGCCACCCTGGGCGGGGAGAGGGAGACCCAGTACTTC	CATLGGERETQYF
TRBV27	.	TRBJ2-7	TRBD2	TGTGCCAGCGGCCCGCCGGGACTAGCCTACTACGAGCAGTACTTC	CASGPPGLAYYEQYF
TRBV7-6	.	TRBJ2-7	.	TGTGCCAGCAGCCTACAGGGAGGCGTCGGGTCCTACGAGCAGTACTTC	CASSLQGGVGSYEQYF
TRBV5-5	.	TRBJ2-7	TRBD1	TGTGCCAGCGGCCCCCTGACAGGGGCCTACGAGCAGTACTTC	CASGPLTGAYEQYF
TRBV29-1	.	TRBJ1-2	.	TGCAGCGCCCCGGGTCCTCTAGTCTATGGCTACACCTTC	CSAPGPLVYGYTF
TRBV9	.	TRBJ2-2	.	TGTGCCAGCAGCCGTGGGGGGGCAAACACCGGGGAGCTGTTTTTT	CASSRGGANTGELFF
TRBV6-4	.	TRBJ2-2	.	TGTGCCAGCAGTGACTTTGGAACCGGGGAGCTGTTTTTT	CASSDFGTGELFF
TRBV14	.	TRBJ2-1	.	TGTGCCAGCAGCCCCCTGGGGCAGTTCCTAGCGAGCTCCTACAATGAGCAGTTCTTC	CASSPLGQFLASSYNEQFF
TRBV10-2	few	TRBJ2-6	.	TGCGCCAGCAGTGAGTCGAGTCCCAGCTCTGGGGCCAACGTCCTGACTTTC	CASSESSPSSGANVLTF
TRBV14	.	TRBJ1-6	.	TGTGCCAGCAGCTCACGACGGAATTCACCCCTCCACTTT	CASSSRRNSPLHF
TRBV3-1/TRBV3-2	.	TRBJ1-2	.	TGTGCCAGCAGCCTAACCTTGGACAGTAACTATGGCTACACCTTC	CASSLTLDSNYGYTF
TRBV14	.	TRBJ2-2	.	TGTGCCAGCAGCCAAAGGGGCCGCCACAGTCCCCTCCTCAACACCGGGGAGCTGTTTTTT	CASSQRGRHSPLLNTGELFF
TRBV6-5	.	TRBJ1-2	TRBD1	TGTGCCAGCACCAAGGGGACAGGGGGTAACTTTGGCTACACCTTC	CASTKGTGGNFGYTF
TRBV12-3/TRBV12-4	.	TRBJ1-1	.	TGTGCCAGCAGTTTAAAGGGGGACACTGAAGCTTTCTTT	CASSLKGDTEAFF
TRBV10-3	.	TRBJ1-6	TRBD1	TGTGCCATCAGTGGTCTGGACAGGGCCAATTCACCCCTCCACTTT	CAISGLDRANSPLHF
TRBV3-1/TRBV3-2	.	TRBJ2-1	TRBD2	TGTGCCAGCAGCTACAGGCTAGCGGACAATGAGCAGTTCTTC	CASSYRLADNEQFF
TRBV5-8	.	TRBJ1-1	.	TGTGCCAGCAGCCCTCCGTGGCAGTTGAACACTGAAGCTTTCTTT	CASSPPWQLNTEAFF
TRBV5-4	.	TRBJ1-3	.	TGTGCCAGCAGCTTGAGGCCAATGGGGGGTATCTCTGGAAACACCATATATTTT	CASSLRPMGGISGNTIYF
TRBV30	few	TRBJ1-6	.	TGTGCCTGGAGTGGGGCACCAAATTCACCCCTCCACTTT	CAWSGAPNSPLHF
TRBV29-1	.	TRBJ2-2	.	TGCAGTAGTCCGGAGGGGCTAACGAACACCGGGGAGCTGTTTTTT	CSSPEGLTNTGELFF
TRBV6-5	.	TRBJ1-2	TRBD1	TGTGCCAGCAACCTCGGACAGGGCGGTCATGGCTACACCTTC	CASNLGQGGHGYTF
TRBV5-4	.	TRBJ1-1	TRBD1	TGTGCCAGCAGCTTGGGCAGGGGGAGGATGAACACTGAAGCTTTCTTT	CASSLGRGRMNTEAFF